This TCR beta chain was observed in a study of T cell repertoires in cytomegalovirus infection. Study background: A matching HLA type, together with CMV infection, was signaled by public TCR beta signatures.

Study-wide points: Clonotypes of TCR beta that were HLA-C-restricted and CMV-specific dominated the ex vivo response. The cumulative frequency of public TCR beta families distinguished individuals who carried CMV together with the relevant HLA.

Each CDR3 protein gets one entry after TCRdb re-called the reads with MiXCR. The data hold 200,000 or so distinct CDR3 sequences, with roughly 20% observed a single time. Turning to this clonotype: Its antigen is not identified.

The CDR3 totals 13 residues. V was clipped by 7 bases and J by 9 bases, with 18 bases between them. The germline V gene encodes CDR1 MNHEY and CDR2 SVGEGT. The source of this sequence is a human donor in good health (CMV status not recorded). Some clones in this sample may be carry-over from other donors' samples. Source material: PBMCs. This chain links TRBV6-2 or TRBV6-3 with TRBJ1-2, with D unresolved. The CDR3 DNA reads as TGTGCCAGCACGGATCGGGCGGGCATGAGCTACACCTTC. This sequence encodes CASTDRAGMSYTF.